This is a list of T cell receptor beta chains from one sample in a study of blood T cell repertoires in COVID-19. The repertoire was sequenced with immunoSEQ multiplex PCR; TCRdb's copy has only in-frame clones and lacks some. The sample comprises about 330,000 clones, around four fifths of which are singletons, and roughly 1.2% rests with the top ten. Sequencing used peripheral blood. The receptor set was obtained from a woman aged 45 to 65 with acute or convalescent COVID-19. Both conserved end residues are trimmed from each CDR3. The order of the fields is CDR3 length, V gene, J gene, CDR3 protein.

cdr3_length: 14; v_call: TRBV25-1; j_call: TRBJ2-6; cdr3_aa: ASRYNTGAGANVLT
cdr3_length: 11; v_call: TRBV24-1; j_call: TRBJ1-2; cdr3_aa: ATEDRGKDGYT
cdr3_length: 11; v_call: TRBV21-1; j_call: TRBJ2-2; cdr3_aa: AGRTGPTGELF
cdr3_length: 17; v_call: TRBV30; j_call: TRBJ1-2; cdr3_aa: AWRPPRFQQQVLNYGYT
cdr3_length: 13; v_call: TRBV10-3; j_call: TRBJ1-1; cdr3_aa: AISEGGGRNTEAF
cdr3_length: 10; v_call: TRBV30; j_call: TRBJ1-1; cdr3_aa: AWTPGSTEAF
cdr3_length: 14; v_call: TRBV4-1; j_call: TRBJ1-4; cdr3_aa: ASSQDLSGGSEKLF
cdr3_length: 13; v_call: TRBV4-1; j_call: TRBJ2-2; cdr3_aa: ASSPIHRGSGELF
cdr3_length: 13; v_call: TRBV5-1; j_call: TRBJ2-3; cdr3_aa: ASSFRDKNTDTQY
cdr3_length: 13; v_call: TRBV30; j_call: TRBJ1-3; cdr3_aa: AWSHPGLSGNTIY
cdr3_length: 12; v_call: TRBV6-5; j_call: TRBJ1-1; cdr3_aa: ASSYSQGGTEAF
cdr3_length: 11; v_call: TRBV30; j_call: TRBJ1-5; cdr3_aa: AWNTGVNQPQH
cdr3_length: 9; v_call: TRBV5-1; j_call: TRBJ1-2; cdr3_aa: ASSSGGGYT
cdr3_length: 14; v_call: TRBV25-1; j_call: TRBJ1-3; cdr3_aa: ASLSGTEVSGNTIY
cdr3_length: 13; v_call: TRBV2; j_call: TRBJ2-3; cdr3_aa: ASSEDRDDTDTQY
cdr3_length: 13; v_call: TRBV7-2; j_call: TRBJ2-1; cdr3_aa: ASSLSAGGTNEQF
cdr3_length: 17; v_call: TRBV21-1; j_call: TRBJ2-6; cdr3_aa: ASSKDAAGGPGGANVLT
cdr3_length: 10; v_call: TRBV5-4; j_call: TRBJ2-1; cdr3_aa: ASSHPGREQF
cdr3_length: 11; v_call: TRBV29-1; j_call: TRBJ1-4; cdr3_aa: STFERTGEKLF
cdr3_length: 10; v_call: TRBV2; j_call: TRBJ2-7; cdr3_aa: ASRDIINEQY
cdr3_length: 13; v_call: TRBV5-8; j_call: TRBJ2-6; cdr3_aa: ASSPTGAGANVLT
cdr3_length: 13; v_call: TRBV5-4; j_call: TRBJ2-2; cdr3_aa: ASSTETAGTGELF
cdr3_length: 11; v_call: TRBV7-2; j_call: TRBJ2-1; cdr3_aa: ASSSTRGNEQF
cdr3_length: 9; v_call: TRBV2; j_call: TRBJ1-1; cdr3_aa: ASSPGEGAF
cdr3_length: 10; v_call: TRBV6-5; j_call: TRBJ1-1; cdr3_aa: ASRGWVTEAF
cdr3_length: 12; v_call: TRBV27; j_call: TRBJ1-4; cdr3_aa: ASSTHPGKEKLF
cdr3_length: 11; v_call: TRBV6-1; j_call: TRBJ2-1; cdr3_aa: ASSEALRGTAF
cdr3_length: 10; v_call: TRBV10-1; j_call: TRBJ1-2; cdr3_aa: ASSAGGYGYT
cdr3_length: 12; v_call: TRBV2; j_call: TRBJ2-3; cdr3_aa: ASSVDRTGDTQY
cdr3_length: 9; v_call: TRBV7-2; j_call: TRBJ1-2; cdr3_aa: ASSRNYGYT
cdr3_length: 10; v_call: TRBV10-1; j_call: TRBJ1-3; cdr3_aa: ASSGSGNTIY
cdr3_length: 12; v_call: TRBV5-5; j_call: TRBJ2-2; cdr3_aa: ASSLGGGTGELF
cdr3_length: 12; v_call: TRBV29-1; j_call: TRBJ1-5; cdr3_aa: SVTNTNSNQPQH
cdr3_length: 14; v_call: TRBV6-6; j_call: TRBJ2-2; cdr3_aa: ASSRQGSSNTGELF
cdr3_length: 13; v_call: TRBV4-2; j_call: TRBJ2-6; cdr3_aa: ASSPYSSGANVLT
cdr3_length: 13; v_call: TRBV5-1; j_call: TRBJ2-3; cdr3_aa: ASKLLAGGENTQY
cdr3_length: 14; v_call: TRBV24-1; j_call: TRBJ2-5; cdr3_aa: ATSDPTGDLQETQY
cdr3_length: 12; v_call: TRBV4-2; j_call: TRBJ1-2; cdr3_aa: ASSQGDRGLGYT
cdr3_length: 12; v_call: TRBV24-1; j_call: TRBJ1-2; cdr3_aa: ATSDRSDSYGYT
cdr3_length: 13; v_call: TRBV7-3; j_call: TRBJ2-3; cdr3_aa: ASSRRGLGSDTQY
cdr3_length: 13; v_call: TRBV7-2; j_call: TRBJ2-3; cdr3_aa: ASSLDLGGRGTQY
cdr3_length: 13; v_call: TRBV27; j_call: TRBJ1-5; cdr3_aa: ASSFQGGAGQPQH
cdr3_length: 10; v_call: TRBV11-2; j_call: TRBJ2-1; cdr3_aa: ASSLVENEQF
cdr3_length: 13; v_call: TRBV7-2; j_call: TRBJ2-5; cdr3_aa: ASSYRGAGTETQY
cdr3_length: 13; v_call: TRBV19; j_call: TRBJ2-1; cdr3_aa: ASSIRGSSYNEQF
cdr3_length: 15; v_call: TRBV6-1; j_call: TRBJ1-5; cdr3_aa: ASSEELTTYSNQPQH